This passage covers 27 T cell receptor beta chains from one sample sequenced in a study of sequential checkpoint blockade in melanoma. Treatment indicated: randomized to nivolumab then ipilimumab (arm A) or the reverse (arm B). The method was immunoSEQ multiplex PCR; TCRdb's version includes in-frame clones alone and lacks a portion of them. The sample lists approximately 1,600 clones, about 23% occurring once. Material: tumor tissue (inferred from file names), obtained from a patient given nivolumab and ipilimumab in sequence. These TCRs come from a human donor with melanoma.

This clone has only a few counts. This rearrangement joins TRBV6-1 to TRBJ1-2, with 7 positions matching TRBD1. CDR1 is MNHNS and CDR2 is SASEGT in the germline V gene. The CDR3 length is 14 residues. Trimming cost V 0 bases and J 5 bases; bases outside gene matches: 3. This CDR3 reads CASSEASGGYGYTF. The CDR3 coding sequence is TGTGCCAGCAGTGAAGCTTCAGGGGGGTATGGCTACACCTTC.

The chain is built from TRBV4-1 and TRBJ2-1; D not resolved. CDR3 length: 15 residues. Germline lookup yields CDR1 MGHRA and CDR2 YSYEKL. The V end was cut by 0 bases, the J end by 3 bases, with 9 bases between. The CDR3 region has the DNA TGCGCCAGCAGCCAAGATCCTACCCGCTACAATGAGCAGTTCTTC. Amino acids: CASSQDPTRYNEQFF.

CDR3 amino acids: CASSGREGPGEQYF. The CDR3, as DNA: TGCGCCAGCAGTGGGCGGGAGGGCCCCGGCGAGCAGTACTTC. The chain carries TRBV10-2 and TRBJ2-7, with TRBD2 matching over 9 bases. The CDR3 loop spans 14 amino acids. The germline V gene encodes CDR1 WSHSY and CDR2 SAAADI. Germline trimming cut 4 bases from V and 6 bases from J; bases unmatched to any gene: 7.

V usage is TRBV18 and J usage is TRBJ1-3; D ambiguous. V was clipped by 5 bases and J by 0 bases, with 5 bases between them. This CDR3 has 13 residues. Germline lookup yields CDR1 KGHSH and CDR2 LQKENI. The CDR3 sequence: CASSISSGNTIYF. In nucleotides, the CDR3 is TGTGCCAGCTCAATTTCCTCTGGAAACACCATATATTTT. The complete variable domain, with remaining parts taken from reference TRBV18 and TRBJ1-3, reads NAGVMQNPRHLVRRRGQEARLRCSPMKGHSHVYWYRQLPEEGLKFMVYLQKENIIDESGMPKERFSAEFPKEGPSILRIQQVVRGDSAAYFCASSISSGNTIYFGEGSWLTVV.

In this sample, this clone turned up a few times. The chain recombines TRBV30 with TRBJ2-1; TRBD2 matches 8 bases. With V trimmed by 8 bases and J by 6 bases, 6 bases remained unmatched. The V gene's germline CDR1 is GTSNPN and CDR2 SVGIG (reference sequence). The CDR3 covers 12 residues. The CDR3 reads CAGTRGGNEQFF. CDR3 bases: TGTGCCGGTACTCGGGGGGGCAATGAGCAGTTCTTC.

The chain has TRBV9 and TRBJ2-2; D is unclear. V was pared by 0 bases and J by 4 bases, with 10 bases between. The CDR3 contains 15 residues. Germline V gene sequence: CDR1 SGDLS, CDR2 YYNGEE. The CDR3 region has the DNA TGTGCCAGCAGCGTAGGTTTTTTTTCCACCGGGGAGCTGTTTTTT. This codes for CASSVGFFSTGELFF. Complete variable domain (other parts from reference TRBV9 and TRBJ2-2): DSGVTQTPKHLITATGQRVTLRCSPRSGDLSVYWYQQSLDQGLQFLIQYYNGEERAKGNILERFSAQQFPDLHSELNLSSLELGDSALYFCASSVGFFSTGELFFGEGSRLTVL.

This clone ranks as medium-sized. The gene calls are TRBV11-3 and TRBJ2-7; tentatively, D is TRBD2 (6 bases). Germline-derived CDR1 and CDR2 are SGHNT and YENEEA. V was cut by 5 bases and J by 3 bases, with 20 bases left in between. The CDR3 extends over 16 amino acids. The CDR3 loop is CASSAPQSSGNYEQYF. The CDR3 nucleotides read TGTGCCAGCAGCGCCCCCCAGAGTAGCGGAAACTACGAGCAGTACTTC.

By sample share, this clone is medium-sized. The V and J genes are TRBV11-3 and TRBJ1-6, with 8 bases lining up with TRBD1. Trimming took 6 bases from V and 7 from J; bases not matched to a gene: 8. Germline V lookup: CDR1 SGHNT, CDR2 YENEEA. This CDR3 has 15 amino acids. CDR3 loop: CASRGQAPLNSPLHF. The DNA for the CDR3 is TGTGCCAGCAGGGGACAGGCCCCTCTCAATTCACCCCTCCACTTT.

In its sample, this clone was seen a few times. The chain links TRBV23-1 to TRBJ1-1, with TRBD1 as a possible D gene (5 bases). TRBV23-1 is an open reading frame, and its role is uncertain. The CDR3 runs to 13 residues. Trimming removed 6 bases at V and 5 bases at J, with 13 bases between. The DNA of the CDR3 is TGCGCCAGCAGCCCCGGGACGGGGACTGAAGCTTTCTTT. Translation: CASSPGTGTEAFF.

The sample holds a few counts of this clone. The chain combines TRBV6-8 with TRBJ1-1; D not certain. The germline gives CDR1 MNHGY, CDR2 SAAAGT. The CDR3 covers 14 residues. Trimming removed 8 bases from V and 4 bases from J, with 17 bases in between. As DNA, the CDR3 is TGTGCCAGCCTTCCGGGATCTTGGGGCACTGAAGCTTTCTTT. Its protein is CASLPGSWGTEAFF.

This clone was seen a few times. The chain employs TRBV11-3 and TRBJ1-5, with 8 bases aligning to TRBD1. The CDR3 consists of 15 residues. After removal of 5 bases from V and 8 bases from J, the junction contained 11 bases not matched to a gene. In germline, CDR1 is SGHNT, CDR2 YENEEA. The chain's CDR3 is CASSHGQGRGKPQHF. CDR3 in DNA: TGTGCCAGCAGCCATGGACAGGGCCGGGGGAAGCCCCAGCATTTT. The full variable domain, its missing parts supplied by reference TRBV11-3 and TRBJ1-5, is EAGVVQSPRYKIIEKKQPVAFWCNPISGHNTLYWYLQNLGQGPELLIRYENEEAVDDSQLPKDRFSAERLKGVDSTLKIQPAELGDSAVYLCASSHGQGRGKPQHFGDGTRLSIL.

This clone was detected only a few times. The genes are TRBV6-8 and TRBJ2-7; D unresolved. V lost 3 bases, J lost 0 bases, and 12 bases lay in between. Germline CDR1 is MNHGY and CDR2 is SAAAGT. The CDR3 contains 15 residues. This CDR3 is CASSYIEERSYEQYF. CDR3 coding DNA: TGTGCCAGCAGTTATATAGAGGAGCGCTCCTACGAGCAGTACTTC.

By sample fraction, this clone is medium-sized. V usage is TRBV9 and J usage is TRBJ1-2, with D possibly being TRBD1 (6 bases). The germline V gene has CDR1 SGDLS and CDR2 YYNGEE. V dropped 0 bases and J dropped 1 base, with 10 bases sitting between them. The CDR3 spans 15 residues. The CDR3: CASSVAGDGNYGYTF. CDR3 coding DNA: TGTGCCAGCAGCGTAGCAGGGGACGGTAACTATGGCTACACCTTC.

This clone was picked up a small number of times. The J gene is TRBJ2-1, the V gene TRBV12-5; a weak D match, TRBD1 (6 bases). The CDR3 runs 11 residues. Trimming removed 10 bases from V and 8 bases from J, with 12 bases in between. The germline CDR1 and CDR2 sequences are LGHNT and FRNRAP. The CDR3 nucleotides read TGTGCTACTCAGGGGAGACATGAGCAGTTCTTC. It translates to CATQGRHEQFF. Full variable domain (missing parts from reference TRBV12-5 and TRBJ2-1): DARVTQTPRHKVTEMGQEVTMRCQPILGHNTVFWYRQTMMQGLELLAYFRNRAPLDDSGMPKDRFSAEMPDATLATLKIQPSEPRDSAVYFCATQGRHEQFFGPGTRLTVL.

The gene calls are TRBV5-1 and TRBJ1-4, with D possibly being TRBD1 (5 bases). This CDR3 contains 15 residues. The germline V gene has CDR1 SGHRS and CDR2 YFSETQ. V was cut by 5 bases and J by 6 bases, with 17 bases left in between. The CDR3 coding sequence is TGCGCCAGCAGTTCTGAAGGGACGGGGGATGAAAAACTGTTTTTT. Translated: CASSSEGTGDEKLFF.

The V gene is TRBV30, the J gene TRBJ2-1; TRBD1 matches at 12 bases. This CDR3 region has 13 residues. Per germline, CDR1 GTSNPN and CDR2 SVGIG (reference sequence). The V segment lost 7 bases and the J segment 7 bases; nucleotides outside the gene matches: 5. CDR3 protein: CASRDRGLNEQFF. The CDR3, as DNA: TGTGCCTCCCGGGACAGGGGGCTGAATGAGCAGTTCTTC.

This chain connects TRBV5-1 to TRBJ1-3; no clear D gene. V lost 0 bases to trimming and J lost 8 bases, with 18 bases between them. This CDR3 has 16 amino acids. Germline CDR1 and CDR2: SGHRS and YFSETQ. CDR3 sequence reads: CASSLVPEKGTDTIYF. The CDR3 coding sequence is TGCGCCAGCAGCTTGGTCCCGGAGAAAGGAACGGACACCATATATTTT.

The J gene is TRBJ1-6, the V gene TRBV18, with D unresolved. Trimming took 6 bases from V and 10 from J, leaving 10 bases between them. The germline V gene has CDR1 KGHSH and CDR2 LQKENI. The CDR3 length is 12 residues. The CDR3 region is CASSVAESPLHF. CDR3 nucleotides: TGTGCCAGCTCGGTAGCGGAGTCACCCCTCCACTTT.

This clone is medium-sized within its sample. CDR3 bases: TGTGCCAGCCCGGGGCTAGCGGGAGGGTCCTCCGGGGAGCTGTTTTTT. Amino acids: CASPGLAGGSSGELFF. The chain uses TRBV6-8 and TRBJ2-2; 12 bases are shared with TRBD2. V was clipped by 8 bases and J by 6 bases; unmatched bases: 10. The CDR3 is 16 residues long. Germline assignment: CDR1 MNHGY and CDR2 SAAAGT.

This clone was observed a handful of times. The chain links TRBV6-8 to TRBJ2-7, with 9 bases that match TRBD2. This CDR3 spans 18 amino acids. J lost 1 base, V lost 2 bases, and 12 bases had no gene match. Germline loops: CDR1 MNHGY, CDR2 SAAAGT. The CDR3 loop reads CASSYKASGVKVSYEQYF. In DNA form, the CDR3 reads TGTGCCAGCAGTTACAAGGCTAGCGGGGTGAAAGTGTCCTACGAGCAGTACTTC.

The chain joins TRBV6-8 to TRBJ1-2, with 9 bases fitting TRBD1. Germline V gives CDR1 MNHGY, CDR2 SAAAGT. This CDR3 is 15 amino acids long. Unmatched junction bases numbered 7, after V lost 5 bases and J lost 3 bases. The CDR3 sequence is CASSRSTGGYYGYTF. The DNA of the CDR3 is TGTGCCAGCAGTCGATCGACAGGGGGGTACTATGGCTACACCTTC.

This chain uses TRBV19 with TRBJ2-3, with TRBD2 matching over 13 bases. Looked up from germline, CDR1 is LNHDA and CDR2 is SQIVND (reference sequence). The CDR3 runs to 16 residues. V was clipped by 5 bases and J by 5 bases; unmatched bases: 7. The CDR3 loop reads CASSFLGLAGVDTQYF. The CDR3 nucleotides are TGTGCCAGTAGTTTCTTAGGACTAGCGGGAGTAGATACGCAGTATTTT. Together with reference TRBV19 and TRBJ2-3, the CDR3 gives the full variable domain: DGGITQSPKYLFRKEGQNVTLSCEQNLNHDAMYWYRQDPGQGLRLIYYSQIVNDFQKGDIAEGYSVSREKKESFPLTVTSAQKNPTAFYLCASSFLGLAGVDTQYFGPGTRLTVL.

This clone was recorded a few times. This CDR3 reads CASSQSRGPGFNEQFF. CDR3 sequence (DNA): TGTGCCAGCAGCCAATCTCGAGGGCCCGGGTTTAATGAGCAGTTCTTC. V gene TRBV16 combines with J gene TRBJ2-1, with D possibly matching TRBD2 (5 bases). Trimming took 0 bases from V and 7 from J, leaving 16 bases between them. This CDR3 has 16 residues. Germline assignment: CDR1 KGHSY and CDR2 FQNENV.

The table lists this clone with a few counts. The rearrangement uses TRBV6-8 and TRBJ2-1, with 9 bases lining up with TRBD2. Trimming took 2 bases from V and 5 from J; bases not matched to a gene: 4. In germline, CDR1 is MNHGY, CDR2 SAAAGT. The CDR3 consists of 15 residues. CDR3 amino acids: CASSYRLAVNNEQFF. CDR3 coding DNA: TGTGCCAGCAGTTACCGACTAGCGGTGAACAATGAGCAGTTCTTC.

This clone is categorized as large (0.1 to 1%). CDR3 sequence reads: CASSYREGVADTQYF. Written as DNA, the CDR3 is TGTGCCAGCAGTTATCGCGAGGGGGTGGCGGATACGCAGTATTTT. The chain couples TRBV11-3 to TRBJ2-3, with TRBD1 as a possible D gene (6 bases). CDR1 and CDR2 from the germline V gene are SGHNT and YENEEA. Trimming took off 6 bases at V and 6 bases at J, with 19 bases between the two ends. The CDR3 sequence is 15 residues long.

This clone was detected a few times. The CDR3 sequence: CASSYSIGITEAFF. The CDR3, as DNA: TGTGCCAGCAGTTACTCGATAGGGATCACTGAAGCTTTCTTT. The chain uses TRBV6-8 and TRBJ1-1; D not resolved. The V gene lost 0 bases and the J gene lost 4 bases, with 9 bases spanning the gap. CDR1 MNHGY and CDR2 SAAAGT come from the germline V gene. The CDR3 runs 14 residues.

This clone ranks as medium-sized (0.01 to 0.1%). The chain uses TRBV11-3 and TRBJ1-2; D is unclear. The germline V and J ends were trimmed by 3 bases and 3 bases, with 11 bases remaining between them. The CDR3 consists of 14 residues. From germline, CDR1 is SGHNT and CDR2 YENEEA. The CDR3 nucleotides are TGTGCCAGCAGCTTTCTCGACGTCGACTATGGCTACACCTTC. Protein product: CASSFLDVDYGYTF.